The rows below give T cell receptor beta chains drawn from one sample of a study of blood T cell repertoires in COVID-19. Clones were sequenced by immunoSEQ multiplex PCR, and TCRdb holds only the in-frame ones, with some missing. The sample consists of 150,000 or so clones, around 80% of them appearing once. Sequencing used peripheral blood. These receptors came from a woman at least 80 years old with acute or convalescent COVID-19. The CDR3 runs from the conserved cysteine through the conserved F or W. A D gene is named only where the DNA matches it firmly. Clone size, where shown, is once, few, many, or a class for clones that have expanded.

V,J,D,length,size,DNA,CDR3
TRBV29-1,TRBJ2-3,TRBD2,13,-,TGCAGCGCGTCTAGCGGAGGCACAGATACGCAGTATTTT,CSASSGGTDTQYF
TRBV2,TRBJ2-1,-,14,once,TGTGCCAGCAGTGAAGAACTAGTCGGCAATGAGCAGTTCTTC,CASSEELVGNEQFF
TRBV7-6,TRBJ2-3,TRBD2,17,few,TGTGCCAGCAGCTTGATGTCAGCGGGAGCCGGAACAGATACGCAGTATTTT,CASSLMSAGAGTDTQYF
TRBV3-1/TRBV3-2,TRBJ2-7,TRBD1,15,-,TGTGCCAGCAATAACCCCGGGACAGGGGGGAACGAGCAGTACTTC,CASNNPGTGGNEQYF
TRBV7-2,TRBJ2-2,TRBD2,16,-,TGTGCCAGCAGCCGTGGGGCGGGAGCTCGCACCGGGGAGCTGTTTTTT,CASSRGAGARTGELFF
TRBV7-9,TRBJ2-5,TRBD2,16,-,TGTGCCAGCAGCTTAGCGCGGGGGTCCGGGGGAGAGACCCAGTACTTC,CASSLARGSGGETQYF
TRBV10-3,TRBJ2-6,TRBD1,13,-,TGTGCCATCAGTGCCGGACAGGCGGGTGTAATGACTTTC,CAISAGQAGVMTF
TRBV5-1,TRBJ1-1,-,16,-,TGCGCCAGCAGCCTAAATGCCCCAGGGAAGGGCACTGAAGCTTTCTTT,CASSLNAPGKGTEAFF
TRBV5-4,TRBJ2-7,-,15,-,TGTGCCAGCAGCTCTCCGGGTCAAGAGAACTACGAGCAGTACTTC,CASSSPGQENYEQYF
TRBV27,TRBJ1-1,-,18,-,TGTGCCAGCAGTTTATCCCCCTGGGGGCTGAGAGGGAACACTGAAGCTTTCTTT,CASSLSPWGLRGNTEAFF
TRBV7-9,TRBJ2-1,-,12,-,TGTGCCAGCAGCTCGCTACAGGTTCGGCAGTTCTTC,CASSSLQVRQFF
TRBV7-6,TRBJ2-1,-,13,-,TGTGCCAGCAGCTCGGCAGGATACAATGAGCAGTTCTTC,CASSSAGYNEQFF
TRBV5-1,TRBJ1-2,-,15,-,TGCGCCAGCAGCATAACCTTACGGGGGAGTTGGGGCTACACCTTC,CASSITLRGSWGYTF
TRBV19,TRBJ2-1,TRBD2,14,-,TGTGCCAGACAATTTAGCGGGAGCAACAATGAGCAGTTCTTC,CARQFSGSNNEQFF
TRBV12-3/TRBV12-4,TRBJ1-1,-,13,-,TGTGCCAGCAGCAGACAAATGAACACTGAAGCTTTCTTT,CASSRQMNTEAFF
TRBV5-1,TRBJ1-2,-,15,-,TGCGCCAGCAGCCCCCGTGCAGGGGAGCTTGCTGGCTACACCTTC,CASSPRAGELAGYTF
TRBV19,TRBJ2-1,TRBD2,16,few,TGTGCCAGTAGTATGATTAGAGGGACTAGCGGCGGTGAGCAGTTCTTC,CASSMIRGTSGGEQFF
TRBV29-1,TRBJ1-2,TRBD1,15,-,TGCAGCGTTGAAGATTTTCGTCAGGGACAGGCCGCACCCGGATTC,CSVEDFRQGQAAPGF
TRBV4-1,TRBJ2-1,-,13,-,TGCGCCAGCAGCCAAGTACTGCTCAATGAGCAGTTCTTC,CASSQVLLNEQFF
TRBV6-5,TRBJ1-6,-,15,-,TGTGCCAGCAGTTACAGGGAGGGGCTCGGTTCACCCCTCCACTTT,CASSYREGLGSPLHF
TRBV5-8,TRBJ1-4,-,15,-,TGTGCCAGCAGCTTGGTGGCAGCAACTAATGAAAAACTGTTTTTT,CASSLVAATNEKLFF
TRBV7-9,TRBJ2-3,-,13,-,TGTGCCAGCAGCTTAGAACGGGGAGGCACGCAGTATTTT,CASSLERGGTQYF
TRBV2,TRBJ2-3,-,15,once,TGTGCCAGCAGCACCCGCAGACTCAGCACAGATACGCAGTATTTT,CASSTRRLSTDTQYF
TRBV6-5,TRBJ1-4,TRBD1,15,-,TGTGCCAGCAGGACCGAACAGGGGACAAATGAAAAACTGTTTTTT,CASRTEQGTNEKLFF
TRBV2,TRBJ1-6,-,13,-,TGTGCCTCTGGGGCAGGCTGGCGTTCACCCCTCCACTTT,CASGAGWRSPLHF
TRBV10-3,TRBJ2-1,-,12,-,TGTGCCATCAGTGAGCAGAGAGGTGAGCAGTTCTTC,CAISEQRGEQFF
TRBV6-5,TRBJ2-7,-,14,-,TGTGCCAGCGGAAGGTACACCACAGCCTACGAGCAGTACTTC,CASGRYTTAYEQYF
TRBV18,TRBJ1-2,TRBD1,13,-,TGTGCCAGCTCCCCAGACAGGGATTATGGCTACACCTTC,CASSPDRDYGYTF
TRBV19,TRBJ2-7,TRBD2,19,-,TGTGCCAGTAGTAGCCTCGGGACTAGCGGGAGAACTGGGTCCTACGAGCAGTACTTC,CASSSLGTSGRTGSYEQYF
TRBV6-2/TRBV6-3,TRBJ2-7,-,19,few,TGTGCCAGCAGTTACCTCGACGCCGAAAACGGGTCGCCCGTTTTCGAGCAGTACTTC,CASSYLDAENGSPVFEQYF
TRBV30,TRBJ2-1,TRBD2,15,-,TGTGCCTGGAGCTCCAAAAGACTAGCGGGAGAACAGCAGTTCTTC,CAWSSKRLAGEQQFF